This TCR beta chain was captured by sequencing in a study of blood T cells in healthy people across ages. Study-wide context: Researchers report that template switching captured about one barcoded beta molecule per two T cells.

The use of a sample-barcoded 5' primer and a J-beta primer mix characterized a second PCR of roughly 6 to 11 cycles. MiXCR, applied by TCRdb to the 5' RACE reads, yields one record per CDR3 protein. This sample has roughly 1.5 million distinct CDR3 sequences, with about 45% found just once. In regard to this clonotype: Its antigen remains unknown.

Germline lookup yields CDR1 MNHEY and CDR2 SMNVEV (reference sequence). The CDR3 consists of 15 residues. The V and J ends lost 5 bases and 3 bases respectively, with 17 bases between them. Findings of the study overall: Long-lived donors carried more naive CD4+ cells and greater diversity than aged donors.

This rearrangement joins TRBV27 to TRBJ2-7, with D hard to call. The source material was blood. This clonotype was obtained from a woman under 30 in good health. Written as DNA, the CDR3 is TGTGCCAGCAGTAAAGGACCCAAATTGAACTACGAGCAGTACTTC. This gives the protein CASSKGPKLNYEQYF.